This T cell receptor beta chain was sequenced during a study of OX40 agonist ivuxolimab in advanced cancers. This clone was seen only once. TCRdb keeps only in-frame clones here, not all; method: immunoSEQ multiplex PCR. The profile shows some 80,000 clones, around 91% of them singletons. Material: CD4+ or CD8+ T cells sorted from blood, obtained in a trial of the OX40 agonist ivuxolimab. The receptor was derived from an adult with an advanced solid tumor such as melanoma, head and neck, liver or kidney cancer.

The CDR3 here is CASSWGRGEGEAFF. CDR3 DNA sequence: TGTGCCAGCAGTTGGGGCAGGGGAGAAGGTGAAGCTTTCTTT. The chain employs TRBV14 and TRBJ1-1; possibly TRBD1 for D (6 bases). Germline loops: CDR1 SGHDN, CDR2 FVKESK. This CDR3 contains 14 residues. Trimming took 6 bases from V and 7 from J, leaving 18 bases between them.